This T cell receptor beta chain was sequenced in a study of CD8 T cells in Susac syndrome. Germline CDR1 is MNHEY and CDR2 is SMNVEV (reference sequence). V was cut by 5 bases and J by 0 bases, with 13 bases left in between. This CDR3 region has 15 residues. Sequencing of TCR beta, carried out with a high-throughput approach, was applied to CD8+ and CD4+ T cells from the blood. The multiple sclerosis controls comprised treatment-naive patients whose relapsing-remitting disease was stable or active. FACS enriched CD8+ TEMRA cells, while bulk CD8+ and CD4+ were negatively isolated. RNA was extracted with the RNeasy kit, and a quantity of roughly 0.5 to 1 ug was reverse transcribed using random hexamers. By means of immunoSEQ multiplex PCR, TCR beta CDR3 spanning 54 Vbeta and 13 Jbeta underwent amplification. TCRdb analysed the immunoSEQ multiplex PCR reads with MiXCR anew, one entry per CDR3 protein. Of around 300,000 distinct CDR3 sequences listed, roughly 85% are singletons.

The receptor comes from a human donor with multiple sclerosis. The sample taken for sequencing was CD8+ T cells from PBMCs. The gene calls are TRBV27 and TRBJ1-1, with a weak D call TRBD1 (5 bases). DNA of the CDR3: TGTGCCAGCAGTAAGGGGACGGATATGAACACTGAAGCTTTCTTT. The encoded protein is CASSKGTDMNTEAFF.